This T cell receptor beta chain was recovered during a study of CD8+CD57+ T cells in acquired aplastic anemia. Overall study context: On average, sorted CD4+ and CD8+ cells gave about 3.1 ug of DNA. General study findings and limits: No significant difference in CD8+ Simpson's diversity was found between patients and controls.

Points on this clonotype: Its antigen is currently unknown.

The V end was cut by 1 base, the J end by 0 bases, with 15 bases between. The CDR3 totals 17 residues. Germline V lookup: CDR1 LNHNV, CDR2 YYDKDF (reference sequence). It was patients with CD8+CD57+ cell expansion by flow cytometry who were chosen for sequencing. Genomic DNA served as template for TCR beta VDJ and CDR3 profiling. A single record per CDR3 protein comes from TCRdb applying MiXCR to the reads. The sample shows just over 200,000 distinct CDR3 sequences, 65% of them seen only once. V gene TRBV15 combines with J gene TRBJ1-1; D gene uncertain. This receptor was identified in a human donor with aplastic anemia. Sequencing input: sorted CD4+, CD8+, or CD8+CD57+ T cells (not recorded which) from PBMCs. CDR3 in amino acids: CATSRGSHQDLNTEAFF. The CDR3 coding sequence is TGTGCCACCAGCAGAGGTTCGCACCAGGACCTGAACACTGAAGCTTTCTTT. Full variable domain (rest looked up from reference TRBV15 and TRBJ1-1): DAMVIQNPRYQVTQFGKPVTLSCSQTLNHNVMYWYQQKSSQAPKLLFHYYDKDFNNEADTPDNFQSRRPNTSFCFLDIRSPGLGDTAMYLCATSRGSHQDLNTEAFFGQGTRLTVV.